This T cell receptor (beta chain) was obtained from a study of cytomegalovirus exposure and HLA in healthy donors. With 60 Vbeta and 13 Jbeta primers, the PCR was carried out. Some clones are missing from TCRdb's copy, which holds only in-frame ones; the method was immunoSEQ multiplex PCR. The sample holds 150,000 to 200,000 clones, roughly 79% seen once. A few counts support this clone. Germline V gene data show CDR1 as SQVTM and CDR2 as ANQGSEA. The junction had 9 bases not matched to a gene; V was cut back by 7 bases and J by 7 bases. The CDR3 loop spans 12 amino acids. V gene TRBV29-1 combines with J gene TRBJ1-2; 7 bases align to TRBD1. Sequenced input: PBMCs. This clonotype originated in a young man in good health and CMV-seronegative. The CDR3 spells CSAKTGLIGYTF. CDR3 sequence (DNA): TGCAGCGCTAAGACAGGGTTGATTGGCTACACCTTC. The full variable domain, with the rest looked up from reference TRBV29-1 and TRBJ1-2, is SAVISQKPSRDICQRGTSLTIQCQVDSQVTMMFWYRQQPGQSLTLIATANQGSEATYESGFVIDKFPISRPNLTFSTLTVSNMSPEDSSIYLCSAKTGLIGYTFGSGTRLTVV.